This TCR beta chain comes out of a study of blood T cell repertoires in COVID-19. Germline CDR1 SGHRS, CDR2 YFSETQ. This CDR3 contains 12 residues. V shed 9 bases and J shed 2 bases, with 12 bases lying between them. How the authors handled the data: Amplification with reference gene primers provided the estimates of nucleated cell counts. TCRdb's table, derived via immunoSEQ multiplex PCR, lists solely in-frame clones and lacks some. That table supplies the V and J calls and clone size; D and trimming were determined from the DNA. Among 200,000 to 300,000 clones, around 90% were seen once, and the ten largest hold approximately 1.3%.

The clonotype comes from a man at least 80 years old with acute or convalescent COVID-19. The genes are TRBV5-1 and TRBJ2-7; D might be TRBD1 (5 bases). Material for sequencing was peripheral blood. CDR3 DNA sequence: TGCGCCACCGAGACAGCCCCCTACGAGCAGTACTTC. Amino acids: CATETAPYEQYF.